The 16 T cell receptor beta chains below all came from one sample that was sequenced in a study of blood T cell repertoires in COVID-19. TCRdb keeps only in-frame clones here, not all; method: immunoSEQ multiplex PCR. Here the sample spans about 250,000 clones, roughly 88% being singletons. Source material: peripheral blood. The origin of the receptors is an elderly woman with COVID-19, enrolled during active disease.

This chain links TRBV5-1 with TRBJ1-2; D gene ambiguous. The ends were cut back, 3 bases at V and 2 bases at J, with 8 bases in the middle. The CDR3 loop spans 13 amino acids. Germline V gene lookup returns CDR1 SGHRS and CDR2 YFSETQ. The CDR3, as DNA: TGCGCCAGCAGCTACGACAAAAACTATGGCTACACCTTC. Translation gives CASSYDKNYGYTF.

The CDR3 region is CASSTGQGNTIYF. CDR3 DNA: TGTGCCAGCAGCACAGGACAGGGAAACACCATATATTTT. The chain links TRBV11-2 to TRBJ1-3; TRBD1 might be the D (6 bases). Trimming took off 5 bases at V and 4 bases at J, with 9 bases between the two ends. The CDR3 totals 13 residues. Germline CDR1 and CDR2: SGHAT and FQNNGV.

The chain combines TRBV7-9 with TRBJ1-2, with D tentatively TRBD1 (5 bases). There are 17 residues in the CDR3. Trimming stripped 5 bases from V and 4 bases from J, with 23 bases between. Germline V gene sequence: CDR1 SEHNR, CDR2 FQNEAQ (reference sequence). CDR3 in DNA: TGTGCCAGCAGCCAGGATTCTCTCGGGGGTACTATCTATGGCTACACCTTC. Amino acid sequence: CASSQDSLGGTIYGYTF.

The chain joins TRBV9 to TRBJ2-1; 11 bases map to TRBD2. The CDR3 length is 15 residues. V gave up 4 bases and J gave up 8 bases; unmatched junction bases: 8. The germline V gene has CDR1 SGDLS and CDR2 YYNGEE. CDR3 region: CASSPISGGADEQFF. As DNA, the CDR3 is TGTGCCAGCAGCCCCATTAGCGGGGGGGCCGATGAGCAGTTCTTC.

About this clone: Other DNA sequences in this sample translate to the same CDR3. The CDR3 region is CASSPGGEKLFF. CDR3 coding DNA: TGTGCCAGCAGCCCAGGGGGAGAAAAACTGTTTTTT. The gene calls are TRBV3-1 (or the pseudogene TRBV3-2) and TRBJ1-4, with TRBD1 matching over 7 bases. V gave up 4 bases and J gave up 8 bases; unmatched junction bases: 1. The CDR3 loop spans 12 amino acids. The germline V gene has CDR1 LGHDT and CDR2 YNNKEL (reference sequence).

The chain links TRBV28 to TRBJ2-1; no reliable D call. Germline loops: CDR1 MDHEN, CDR2 SYDVKM. Between the trimmed V and J ends, which lost 3 bases and 9 bases, there was a span of 6 bases. CDR3 size: 11 residues. The CDR3 DNA reads TGTGCCAGCAGTTTCCGAGTTGAGCAGTTCTTC. Its protein product is CASSFRVEQFF.

V and J are TRBV5-1 and TRBJ1-1; 8 bases line up with TRBD1. The junction had 3 bases not matched to a gene; V was cut back by 0 bases and J by 2 bases. CDR3 length equals 15 residues. Germline-derived CDR1 and CDR2 are SGHRS and YFSETQ. Here the CDR3 reads CASSLGDRSNTEAFF. The CDR3 DNA reads TGCGCCAGCAGCTTGGGGGACAGGTCTAACACTGAAGCTTTCTTT.

This chain connects TRBV5-4 to TRBJ2-2; D is uncertain. From germline, CDR1 is SGHNT and CDR2 YYREEE (reference sequence). V lost 2 bases, J lost 7 bases, and 9 bases lay in between. The CDR3 length is 13 residues. This chain's CDR3 is CASSFSALGELFF. The CDR3 bases are TGTGCCAGCAGCTTTAGTGCCCTCGGGGAGCTGTTTTTT.

The chain couples TRBV2 to TRBJ2-5, with D possibly TRBD2 on 5 matching bases. Trimming stripped 4 bases from V and 4 bases from J, with 13 bases between. Looked up from germline, CDR1 is SNHLY and CDR2 is FYNNEI. The CDR3 sequence is 14 residues long. CDR3 in amino acids: CASSASGRGETQYF. The CDR3 region has the DNA TGTGCCAGCAGTGCCTCGGGCCGGGGAGAGACCCAGTACTTC.

Comments on this clone: The conserved phenylalanine or tryptophan is not found at the CDR3 terminus, so this likely reflects a read error. The limits of the CDR3 on the DNA are not certain, so only TCRdb's listed CDR3 is given. This rearrangement joins TRBV5-1 to TRBJ2-7; no check of the table's D call, TRBD1, against the DNA was made. The CDR3 has 12 amino acids, counting both end residues. Germline V CDR1 and CDR2: SGHRS, YFSETQ. The CDR3 loop is CASSLVRQGCPG.

A single count supports this clone. The rearrangement joins TRBV14 to TRBJ2-3; 7 positions match TRBD1. J was trimmed by 2 bases and V by 1 base; bases with no gene match: 6. Per germline, CDR1 SGHDN and CDR2 FVKESK. This CDR3 is 16 amino acids long. CDR3 in DNA: TGTGCCAGCAGCCAAGGGAAGGGGGCCAACACAGATACGCAGTATTTT. Protein product: CASSQGKGANTDTQYF.

This sequence joins TRBV30 and TRBJ1-5; D is ambiguous. The V end was cut by 4 bases, the J end by 0 bases, with 13 bases between. Per germline, CDR1 GTSNPN and CDR2 SVGIG (reference sequence). The CDR3 extends over 15 amino acids. Here the CDR3 DNA reads TGTGCCTGGACCCTTGGGCAGACTAGCAATCAGCCCCAGCATTTT. It codes for CAWTLGQTSNQPQHF.

This sequence joins TRBV4-2 and TRBJ1-2; weak D call: TRBD1 (5 bases). The V and J ends lost 2 bases and 2 bases respectively, with 15 bases between them. This CDR3 has 16 residues. Germline CDR1 is LGHNA and CDR2 is YNFKEQ. The CDR3 region has the DNA TGTGCCAGCAGCCAACTCTCGGGGGAGGGAAACTATGGCTACACCTTC. Encoded protein: CASSQLSGEGNYGYTF.

V and J are TRBV7-2 and TRBJ1-2, with TRBD1 matching 7 bases. Germline values: CDR1 SGHTA, CDR2 FQGNSA. This CDR3 region has 16 residues. V dropped 1 base and J dropped 3; count of bases not matched to a gene: 8. The CDR3 DNA is TGTGCCAGCAGCTTAGGTTCTTCCGGGACAGACTATGGCTACACCTTC. Its protein is CASSLGSSGTDYGYTF.

The chain joins TRBV19 to TRBJ1-2, with 8 bases fitting TRBD1. This CDR3 is 15 amino acids long. V dropped 3 bases and J dropped 3; count of bases not matched to a gene: 6. Germline values: CDR1 LNHDA, CDR2 SQIVND (reference sequence). CDR3 sequence (DNA): TGTGCCAGTAGTATCGGACAGGGACAATACTATGGCTACACCTTC. Its translation: CASSIGQGQYYGYTF.

The CDR3 loop is CASSLAGGQASNQPQHF. CDR3 bases: TGTGCCAGCAGCTTGGCTGGGGGACAGGCCAGCAATCAGCCCCAGCATTTT. The gene calls are TRBV5-6 and TRBJ1-5; 8 bases align to TRBD1. Germline CDR1 and CDR2: SGHDT and YYEEEE. CDR3 length: 17 residues. V was pared by 0 bases and J by 1 base, with 6 bases of the junction left unmatched. The complete variable domain, with remaining parts taken from reference TRBV5-6 and TRBJ1-5, reads DAGVTQSPTHLIKTRGQQVTLRCSPKSGHDTVSWYQQALGQGPQFIFQYYEEEERQRGNFPDRFSGHQFPNYSSELNVNALLLGDSALYLCASSLAGGQASNQPQHFGDGTRLSIL.